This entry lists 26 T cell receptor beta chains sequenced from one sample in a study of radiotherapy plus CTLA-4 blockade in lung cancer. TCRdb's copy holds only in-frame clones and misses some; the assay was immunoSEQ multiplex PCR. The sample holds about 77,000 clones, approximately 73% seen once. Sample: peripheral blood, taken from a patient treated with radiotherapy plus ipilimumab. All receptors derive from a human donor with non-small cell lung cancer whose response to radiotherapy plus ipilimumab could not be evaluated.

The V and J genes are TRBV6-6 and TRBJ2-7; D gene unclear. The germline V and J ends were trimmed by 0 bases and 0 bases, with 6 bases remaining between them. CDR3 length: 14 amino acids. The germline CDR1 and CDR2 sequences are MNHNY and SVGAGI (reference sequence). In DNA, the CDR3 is TGTGCCAGCAGTTACTCTGGCCACTCCTACGAGCAGTACTTC. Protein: CASSYSGHSYEQYF.

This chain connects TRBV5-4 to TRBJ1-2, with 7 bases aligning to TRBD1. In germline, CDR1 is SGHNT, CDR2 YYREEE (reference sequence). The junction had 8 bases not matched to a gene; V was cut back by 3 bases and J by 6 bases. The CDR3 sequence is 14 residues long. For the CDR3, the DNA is TGTGCCAGCAGCTCCGGGACAGAAGAAGATGGCTACACCTTC. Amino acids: CASSSGTEEDGYTF.

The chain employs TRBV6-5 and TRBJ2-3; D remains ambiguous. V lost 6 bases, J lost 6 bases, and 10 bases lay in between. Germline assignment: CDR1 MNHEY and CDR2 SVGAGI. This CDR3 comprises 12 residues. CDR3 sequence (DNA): TGTGCCAGCAGGGGCCTGGCGGATACGCAGTATTTT. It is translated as CASRGLADTQYF.

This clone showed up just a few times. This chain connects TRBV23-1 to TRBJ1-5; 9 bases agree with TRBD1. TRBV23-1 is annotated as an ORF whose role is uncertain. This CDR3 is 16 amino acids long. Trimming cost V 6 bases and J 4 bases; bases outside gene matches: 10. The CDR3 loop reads CASSQTRQGGNQPQHF. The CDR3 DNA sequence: TGCGCCAGCAGCCAGACACGACAGGGGGGGAATCAGCCCCAGCATTTT.

CDR3 in amino acids: CASSETGSSYEQYF. The CDR3, as DNA: TGTGCCAGCAGTGAAACAGGGAGCTCCTACGAGCAGTACTTC. The chain links TRBV2 to TRBJ2-7; D might be TRBD1 (6 bases). This CDR3 has 14 residues. The V gene's germline CDR1 is SNHLY and CDR2 FYNNEI. Trimming pared 2 bases from V and 0 bases from J, leaving 8 bases between.

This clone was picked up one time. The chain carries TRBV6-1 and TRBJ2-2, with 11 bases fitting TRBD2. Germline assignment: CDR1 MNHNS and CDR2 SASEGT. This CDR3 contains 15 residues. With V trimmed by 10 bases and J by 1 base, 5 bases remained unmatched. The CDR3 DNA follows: TGTGCCACTACTCTAGCGGGGGGGAACACCGGGGAGCTGTTTTTT. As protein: CATTLAGGNTGELFF.

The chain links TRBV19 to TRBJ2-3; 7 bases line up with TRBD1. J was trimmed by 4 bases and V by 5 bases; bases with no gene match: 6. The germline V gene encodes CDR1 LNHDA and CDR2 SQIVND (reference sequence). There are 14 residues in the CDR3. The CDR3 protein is CASSEQGTADTQYF. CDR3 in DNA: TGTGCCAGTAGTGAACAGGGGACAGCAGATACGCAGTATTTT.

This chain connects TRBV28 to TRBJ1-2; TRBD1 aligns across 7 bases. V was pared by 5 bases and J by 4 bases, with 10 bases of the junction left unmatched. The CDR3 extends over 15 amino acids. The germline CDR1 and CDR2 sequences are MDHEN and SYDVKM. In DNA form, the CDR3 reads TGTGCCAGCAGTGCCCCAAATGACAGGGTCTATGGCTACACCTTC. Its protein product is CASSAPNDRVYGYTF.

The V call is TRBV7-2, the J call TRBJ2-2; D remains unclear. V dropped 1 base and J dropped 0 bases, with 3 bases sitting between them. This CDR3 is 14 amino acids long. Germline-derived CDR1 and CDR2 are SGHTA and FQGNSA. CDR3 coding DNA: TGTGCCAGCAGCTTAGACTCGAACACCGGGGAGCTGTTTTTT. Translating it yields CASSLDSNTGELFF. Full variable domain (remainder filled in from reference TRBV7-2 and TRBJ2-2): GAGVSQSPSNKVTEKGKDVELRCDPISGHTALYWYRQSLGQGLEFLIYFQGNSAPDKSGLPSDRFSAERTGGSVSTLTIQRTQQEDSAVYLCASSLDSNTGELFFGEGSRLTVL.

The chain's CDR3 is CASSSTGTGTEVTDTQYF. CDR3 sequence (DNA): TGTGCCAGCAGCTCCACCGGGACAGGGACCGAGGTGACAGATACGCAGTATTTT. The V and J genes are TRBV7-3 and TRBJ2-3, with 9 bases fitting TRBD1. The CDR3 sequence is 18 residues long. Germline loops: CDR1 SGHTA, CDR2 FQGTGA. V lost 4 bases, J lost 3 bases, and 14 bases stayed unmatched. The full variable domain, its missing parts supplied by reference TRBV7-3 and TRBJ2-3, is GAGVSQTPSNKVTEKGKYVELRCDPISGHTALYWYRQSLGQGPEFLIYFQGTGAADDSGLPNDRFFAVRPEGSVSTLKIQRTERGDSAVYLCASSSTGTGTEVTDTQYFGPGTRLTVL.

The CDR3 bases are TGTGCCAGCAGTGAAAGTAGGGGTGAGTCACCCCTCCACTTT. Translated: CASSESRGESPLHF. This chain connects TRBV2 to TRBJ1-6, with D perhaps matching TRBD1 (5 bases). Trimming left V 2 bases short and J 10 bases short, with 12 bases between. CDR3 length equals 14 residues. CDR1 is SNHLY, CDR2 FYNNEI, per germline.

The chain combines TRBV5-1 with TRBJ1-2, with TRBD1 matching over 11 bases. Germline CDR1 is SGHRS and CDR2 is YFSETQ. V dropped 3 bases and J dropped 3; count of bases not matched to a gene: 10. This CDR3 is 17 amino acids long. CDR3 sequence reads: CASSSGTGGPSDYGYTF. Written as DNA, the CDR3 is TGCGCCAGCAGCTCTGGGACAGGGGGTCCCTCCGACTATGGCTACACCTTC.

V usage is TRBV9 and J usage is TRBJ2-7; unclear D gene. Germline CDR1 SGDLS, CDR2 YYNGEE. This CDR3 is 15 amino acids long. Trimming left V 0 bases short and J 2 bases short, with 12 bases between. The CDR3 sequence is CASSVGGFGAYEQYF. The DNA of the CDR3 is TGTGCCAGCAGCGTAGGAGGTTTCGGAGCCTACGAGCAGTACTTC.

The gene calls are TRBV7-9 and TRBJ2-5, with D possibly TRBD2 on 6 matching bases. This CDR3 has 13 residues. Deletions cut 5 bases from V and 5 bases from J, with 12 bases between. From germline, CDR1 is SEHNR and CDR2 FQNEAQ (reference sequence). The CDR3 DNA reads TGTGCCAGCAGCCGTAGCGGCTCCGAGACCCAGTACTTC. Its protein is CASSRSGSETQYF.

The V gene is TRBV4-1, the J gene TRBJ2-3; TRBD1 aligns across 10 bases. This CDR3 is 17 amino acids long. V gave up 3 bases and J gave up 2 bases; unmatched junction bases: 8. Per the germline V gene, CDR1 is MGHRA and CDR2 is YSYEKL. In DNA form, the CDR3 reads TGCGCCAGCAGCCACACGACGGGACAGGGGAACACAGATACGCAGTATTTT. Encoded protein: CASSHTTGQGNTDTQYF.

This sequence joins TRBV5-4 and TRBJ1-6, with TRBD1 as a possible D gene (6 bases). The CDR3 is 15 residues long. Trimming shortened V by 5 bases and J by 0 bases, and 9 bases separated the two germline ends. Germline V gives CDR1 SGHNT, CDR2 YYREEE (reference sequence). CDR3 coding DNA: TGTGCCAGCAGTGGACAGAGCTCCTATAATTCACCCCTCCACTTT. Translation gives CASSGQSSYNSPLHF.

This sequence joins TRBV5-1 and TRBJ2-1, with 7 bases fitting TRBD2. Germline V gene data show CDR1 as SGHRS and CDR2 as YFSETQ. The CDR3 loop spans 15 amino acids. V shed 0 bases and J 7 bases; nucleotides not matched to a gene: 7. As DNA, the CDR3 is TGCGCCAGCAGCTTGGTCGCGGGAGTGATTAATGAGCAGTTCTTC. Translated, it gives CASSLVAGVINEQFF.

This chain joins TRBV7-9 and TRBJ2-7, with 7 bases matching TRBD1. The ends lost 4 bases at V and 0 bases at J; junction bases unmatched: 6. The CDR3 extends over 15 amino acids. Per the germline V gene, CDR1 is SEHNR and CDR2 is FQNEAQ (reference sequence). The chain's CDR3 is CASSYPGQNSYEQYF. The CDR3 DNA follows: TGTGCCAGCAGCTACCCGGGACAGAACTCCTACGAGCAGTACTTC.

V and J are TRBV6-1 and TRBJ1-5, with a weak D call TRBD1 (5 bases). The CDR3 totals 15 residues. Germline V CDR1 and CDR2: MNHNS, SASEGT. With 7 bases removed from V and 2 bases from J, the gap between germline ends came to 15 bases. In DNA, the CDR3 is TGTGCCAGCACGGGGGAGGACGGTGGCAATCAGCCCCAGCATTTT. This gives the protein CASTGEDGGNQPQHF.

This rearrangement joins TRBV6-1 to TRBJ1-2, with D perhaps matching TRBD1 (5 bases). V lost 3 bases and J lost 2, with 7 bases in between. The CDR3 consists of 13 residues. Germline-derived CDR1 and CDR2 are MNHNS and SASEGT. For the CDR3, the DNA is TGTGCCAGCAGTGAGGACACAAACTATGGCTACACCTTC. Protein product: CASSEDTNYGYTF.

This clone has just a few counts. CDR3 sequence reads: CASSEWELAGTKETQYF. DNA for the CDR3: TGTGCCAGCAGTGAGTGGGAACTAGCGGGGACAAAAGAGACCCAGTACTTC. The chain combines TRBV2 with TRBJ2-5; 10 bases are shared with TRBD2. The V and J ends lost 3 bases and 3 bases, in that order; junction bases with no gene match: 10. This CDR3 region has 17 residues. CDR1 is SNHLY and CDR2 is FYNNEI in the germline V gene.

The CDR3 DNA reads as TGTGCCAGCAGCTTAACCGGGACACCTACTATAGAGCAGTTCTTC. This encodes CASSLTGTPTIEQFF. The rearrangement joins TRBV7-3 to TRBJ2-1; a possible D gene is TRBD1 (6 bases). V lost 0 bases and J 10 bases, leaving 16 bases between the germline ends. From germline, CDR1 is SGHTA and CDR2 FQGTGA. This CDR3 region has 15 residues.

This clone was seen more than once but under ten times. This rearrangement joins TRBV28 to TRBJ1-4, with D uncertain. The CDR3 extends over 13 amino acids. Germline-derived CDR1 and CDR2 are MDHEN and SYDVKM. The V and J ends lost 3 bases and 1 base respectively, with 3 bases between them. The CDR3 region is CASSFQTNEKLFF. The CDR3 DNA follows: TGTGCCAGCAGTTTTCAAACTAATGAAAAACTGTTTTTT.

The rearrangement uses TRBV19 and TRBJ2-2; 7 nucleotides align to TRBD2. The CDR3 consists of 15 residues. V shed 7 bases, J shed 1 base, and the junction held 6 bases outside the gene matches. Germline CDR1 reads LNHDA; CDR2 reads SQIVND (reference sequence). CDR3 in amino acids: CASKVGGGNTGELFF. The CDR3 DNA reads TGTGCCAGTAAAGTCGGCGGGGGGAACACCGGGGAGCTGTTTTTT.

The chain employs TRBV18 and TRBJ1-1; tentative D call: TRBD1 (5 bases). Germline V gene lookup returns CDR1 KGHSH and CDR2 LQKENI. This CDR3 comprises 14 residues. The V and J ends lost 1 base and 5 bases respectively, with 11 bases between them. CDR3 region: CASSPRQEGTEAFF. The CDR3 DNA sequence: TGTGCCAGCTCACCACGGCAGGAGGGGACTGAAGCTTTCTTT. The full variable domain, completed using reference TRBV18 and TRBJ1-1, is NAGVMQNPRHLVRRRGQEARLRCSPMKGHSHVYWYRQLPEEGLKFMVYLQKENIIDESGMPKERFSAEFPKEGPSILRIQQVVRGDSAAYFCASSPRQEGTEAFFGQGTRLTVV.

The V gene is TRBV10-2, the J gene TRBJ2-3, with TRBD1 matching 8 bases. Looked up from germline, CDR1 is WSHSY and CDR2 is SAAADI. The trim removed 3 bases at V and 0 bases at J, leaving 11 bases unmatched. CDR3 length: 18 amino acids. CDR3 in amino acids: CASSEVGGTGTSTDTQYF. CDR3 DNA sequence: TGCGCCAGCAGTGAAGTAGGGGGGACAGGCACTAGCACAGATACGCAGTATTTT.